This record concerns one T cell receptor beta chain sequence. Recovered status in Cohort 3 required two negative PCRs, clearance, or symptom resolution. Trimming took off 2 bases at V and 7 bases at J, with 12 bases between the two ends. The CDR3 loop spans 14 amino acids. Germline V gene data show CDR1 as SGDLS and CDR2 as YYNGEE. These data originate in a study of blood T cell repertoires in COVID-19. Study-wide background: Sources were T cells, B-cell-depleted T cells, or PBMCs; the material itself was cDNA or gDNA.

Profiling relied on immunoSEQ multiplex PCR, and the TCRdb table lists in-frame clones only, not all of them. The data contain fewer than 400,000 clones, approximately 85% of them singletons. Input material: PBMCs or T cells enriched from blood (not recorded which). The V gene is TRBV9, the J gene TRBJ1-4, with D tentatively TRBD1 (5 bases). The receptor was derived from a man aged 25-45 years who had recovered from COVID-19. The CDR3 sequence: CASSVAPGGEKLFF. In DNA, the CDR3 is TGTGCCAGCAGCGTGGCCCCCGGGGGTGAAAAACTGTTTTTT.